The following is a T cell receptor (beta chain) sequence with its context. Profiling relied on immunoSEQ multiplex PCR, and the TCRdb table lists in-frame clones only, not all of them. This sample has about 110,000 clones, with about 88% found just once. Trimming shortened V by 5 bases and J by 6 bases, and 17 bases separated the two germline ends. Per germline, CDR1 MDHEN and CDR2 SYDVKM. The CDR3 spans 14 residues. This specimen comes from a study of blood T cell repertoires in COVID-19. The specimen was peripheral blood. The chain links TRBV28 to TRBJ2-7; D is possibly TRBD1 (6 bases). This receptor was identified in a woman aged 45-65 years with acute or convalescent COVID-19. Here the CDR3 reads CASSRDTRFVEQYF. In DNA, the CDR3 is TGTGCCAGCAGTCGGGACACTAGGTTCGTCGAGCAGTACTTC.